One sample yielded the 7 T cell receptor beta chains listed below, sequenced in a study of CD8+ T cells in alopecia areata. cDNA reverse transcribed from extracted RNA served as the sequencing template. Only in-frame clones appear in the TCRdb table, and some are missing; sequencing was by immunoSEQ multiplex PCR. In the table there are some 170,000 clones, about 70% of which are singletons. Material: CD8+ T cells sorted from blood, obtained at week 0. These receptors all come from a human donor with alopecia areata.

The genes are TRBV4-1 and TRBJ2-4, with D possibly TRBD2 on 5 matching bases. Germline V gene lookup returns CDR1 MGHRA and CDR2 YSYEKL. Trimming took 5 bases from V and 5 from J, leaving 13 bases between them. The CDR3 totals 14 residues. CDR3 DNA: TGCGCCAGCAGCTCCCGGGATTATGAAAACATTCAGTACTTC. Protein product: CASSSRDYENIQYF.

This clone is a singleton in its sample. The genes are TRBV4-1 and TRBJ2-5; 9 bases line up with TRBD1. There are 17 residues in the CDR3. Germline CDR1 MGHRA, CDR2 YSYEKL. With 0 bases clipped from V and 1 base from J, the junction kept 6 bases outside the gene matches. The CDR3 DNA sequence: TGCGCCAGCAGCCAAGATGGTCGGGACAGGGCCCAAGAGACCCAGTACTTC. Translating gives CASSQDGRDRAQETQYF.

The table lists this clone with a few counts. This chain joins TRBV7-8 and TRBJ1-1; D is possibly TRBD1 (5 bases). Trimming removed 1 base from V and 5 bases from J, with 14 bases in between. CDR3 length equals 15 residues. From germline, CDR1 is SGHVS and CDR2 FQNEAQ. The CDR3 loop reads CASSLGYSRETEAFF. The CDR3 DNA follows: TGTGCCAGCAGCTTAGGCTATTCCAGGGAGACTGAAGCTTTCTTT.

The chain has TRBV10-2 and TRBJ2-5, with no clear D. The CDR3 contains 15 residues. The germline V gene has CDR1 WSHSY and CDR2 SAAADI. Trimming shortened V by 0 bases and J by 5 bases, and 13 bases separated the two germline ends. The CDR3, as DNA: TGCGCCAGCAGTGAGTCGAGAAAGGGTCGGGAGACCCAGTACTTC. This encodes CASSESRKGRETQYF.

This clone was recorded only once. The chain combines TRBV30 with TRBJ2-3; 7 bases agree with TRBD2. V trimming: 5 bases; J trimming: 2 bases; junction bases outside the gene matches: 1. This CDR3 has 12 amino acids. Germline V lookup: CDR1 GTSNPN, CDR2 SVGIG (reference sequence). For the CDR3, the DNA is TGTGCCTGGGGGGGGGTCACAGATACGCAGTATTTT. Protein product: CAWGGVTDTQYF.

The chain employs TRBV5-1 and TRBJ1-1, with D hard to call. CDR1 is SGHRS, CDR2 YFSETQ, per germline. This CDR3 has 12 amino acids. V was shortened by 4 bases and J by 6 bases, with 10 bases between the two germline ends. In DNA form, the CDR3 reads TGCGCCAGCAGCCCGGCGGGCTCTGAAGCTTTCTTT. This gives the protein CASSPAGSEAFF. Supplemented by reference TRBV5-1 and TRBJ1-1, the full variable domain reads KAGVTQTPRYLIKTRGQQVTLSCSPISGHRSVSWYQQTPGQGLQFLFEYFSETQRNKGNFPGRFSGRQFSNSRSEMNVSTLELGDSALYLCASSPAGSEAFFGQGTRLTVV.

This clone was detected a few times. The chain uses TRBV7-2 and TRBJ1-4; D is possibly TRBD1 (5 bases). V lost 3 bases and J 4 bases, leaving 6 bases between the germline ends. The CDR3 length is 13 residues. Germline V gene data show CDR1 as SGHTA and CDR2 as FQGNSA. The CDR3 DNA sequence: TGTGCCAGCAGCTTCGGGGGTAATGAAAAACTGTTTTTT. It yields the protein CASSFGGNEKLFF.